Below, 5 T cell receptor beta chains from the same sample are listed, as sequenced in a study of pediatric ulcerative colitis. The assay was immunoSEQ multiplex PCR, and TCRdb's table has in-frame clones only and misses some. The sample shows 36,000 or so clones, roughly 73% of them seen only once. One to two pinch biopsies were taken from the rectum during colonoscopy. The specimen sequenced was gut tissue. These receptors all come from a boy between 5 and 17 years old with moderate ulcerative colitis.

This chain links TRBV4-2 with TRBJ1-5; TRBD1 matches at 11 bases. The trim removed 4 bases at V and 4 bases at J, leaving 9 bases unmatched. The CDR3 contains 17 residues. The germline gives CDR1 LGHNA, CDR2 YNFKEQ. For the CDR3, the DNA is TGTGCCAGCAGCCGCCGGACAGGGGGCGATTTGAATCAGCCCCAGCATTTT. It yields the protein CASSRRTGGDLNQPQHF.

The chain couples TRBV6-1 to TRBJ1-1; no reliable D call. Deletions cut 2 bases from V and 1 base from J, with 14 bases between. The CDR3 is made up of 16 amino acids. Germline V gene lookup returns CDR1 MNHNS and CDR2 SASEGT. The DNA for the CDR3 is TGTGCCAGCAGTGAAAGGGCGGGGAGTGGGAACACTGAAGCTTTCTTT. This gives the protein CASSERAGSGNTEAFF.

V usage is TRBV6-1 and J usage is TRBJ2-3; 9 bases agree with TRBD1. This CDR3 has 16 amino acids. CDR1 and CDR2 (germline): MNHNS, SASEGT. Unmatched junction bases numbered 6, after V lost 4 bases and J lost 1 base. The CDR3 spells CASSGATGGGTDTQYF. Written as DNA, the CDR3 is TGTGCCAGCAGTGGGGCGACAGGGGGTGGCACAGATACGCAGTATTTT.

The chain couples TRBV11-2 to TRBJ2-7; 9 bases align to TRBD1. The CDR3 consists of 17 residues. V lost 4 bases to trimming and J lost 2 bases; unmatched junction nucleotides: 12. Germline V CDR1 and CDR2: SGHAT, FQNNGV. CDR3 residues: CASSSAPPGQGTYEQYF. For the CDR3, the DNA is TGTGCCAGCAGCTCAGCACCTCCGGGACAGGGAACCTACGAGCAGTACTTC.

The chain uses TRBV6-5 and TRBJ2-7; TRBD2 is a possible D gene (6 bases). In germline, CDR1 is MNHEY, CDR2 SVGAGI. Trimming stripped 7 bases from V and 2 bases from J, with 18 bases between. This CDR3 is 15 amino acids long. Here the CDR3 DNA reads TGTGCCAGCAATAGCCTCGGGGGACGAACCTACGAGCAGTACTTC. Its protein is CASNSLGGRTYEQYF.